What follows describes a single T cell receptor beta chain. Its specificity is not known. In germline, CDR1 is MDHEN, CDR2 SYDVKM. The length of the CDR3 is 12 residues. Deletions cut 8 bases from V and 2 bases from J, with 10 bases between. These data are taken from a study of shared clonotypes between healthy human individuals. The run depth of the assay was deep. Measured with immunoSEQ multiplex PCR; TCRdb has only the in-frame clones, and not every one. Altogether about 2.4 million clones are present, approximately 93% being singletons, with the ten largest covering roughly 0.36%. Whole-study results and caveats: Lower generation probabilities were found for non-shared clonotypes than for those shared by all four donors. Sequencing depth was expected to influence donor clonotype sharing.

This sequence originates from a man aged 18-30 years in good health. Some clones in this sample may be carry-over from other donors' samples. Material for sequencing was naive CD4+ T cells from PBMCs. This sample's subset: CD45RA+ positively selected. The chain uses TRBV28 and TRBJ2-7, with D possibly matching TRBD1 (5 bases). The CDR3 DNA is TGTGCCAGCGGCAGGGTCGCCTACGAGCAGTACTTC. Translated: CASGRVAYEQYF.